This entry lists 6 T cell receptor beta chains sequenced from one sample in a study of T cell changes during pregnancy in multiple sclerosis. Libraries were prepared by immunoSEQ multiplex PCR; TCRdb keeps only in-frame clonotypes and omits some of them. This sample has 90,000 to 120,000 clones; just under 95% occur once, and the top ten carry 0.65% to 0.9%. Sequencing was performed on peripheral blood, taken in the third trimester of pregnancy. These receptors all stem from a female donor in good health, enrolled as a control in a pregnancy study.

The V and J genes are TRBV29-1 and TRBJ1-2; D ambiguous. V lost 3 bases and J 8 bases, leaving 16 bases between the germline ends. Germline assignment: CDR1 SQVTM and CDR2 ANQGSEA. This CDR3 has 13 amino acids. Here the CDR3 DNA reads TGCAGCGTTGAGGTCCCGGGTTCAAGGGGCTACACCTTC. This codes for CSVEVPGSRGYTF.

The chain links TRBV7-8 to TRBJ1-2, with 9 bases matching TRBD1. Germline values: CDR1 SGHVS, CDR2 FQNEAQ. This CDR3 has 16 amino acids. V was pared by 7 bases and J by 3 bases, with 12 bases of the junction left unmatched. The chain's CDR3 is CASNPGTGSSDYGYTF. CDR3 nucleotide sequence: TGTGCCAGCAATCCCGGGACAGGGTCTTCTGACTATGGCTACACCTTC.

The chain has TRBV7-3 and TRBJ2-5; TRBD2 matches at 12 bases. Per germline, CDR1 SGHTA and CDR2 FQGTGA. There are 15 residues in the CDR3. V shed 3 bases, J shed 5 bases, and the junction held 4 bases outside the gene matches. The CDR3 sequence is CASSLTSGGGETQYF. CDR3 bases: TGTGCCAGCAGCTTGACTAGCGGGGGTGGGGAGACCCAGTACTTC.

This clone was recorded once. Written as DNA, the CDR3 is TGTGCCAGCAGTATCTCAGGGAACACCGGGGAGCTGTTTTTT. Its protein product is CASSISGNTGELFF. The chain couples TRBV2 to TRBJ2-2; D gene unclear. The V and J ends lost 5 bases and 1 base respectively, with 8 bases between them. In germline, CDR1 is SNHLY, CDR2 FYNNEI. This CDR3 region has 14 residues.

The V call is TRBV7-3, the J call TRBJ1-4, with TRBD1 matching 7 bases. J lost 8 bases, V lost 4 bases, and 19 bases had no gene match. This CDR3 has 18 residues. The germline V gene has CDR1 SGHTA and CDR2 FQGTGA. CDR3 sequence reads: CASSCATGRKTVREKLFF. In nucleotides, the CDR3 is TGTGCCAGCAGCTGTGCGACAGGGAGAAAAACGGTGAGGGAAAAACTGTTTTTT.

J is TRBJ1-1 and V is TRBV10-2; no definite D call. This CDR3 contains 18 residues. V gave up 0 bases and J gave up 0 bases, with 17 bases separating them. The germline V gene encodes CDR1 WSHSY and CDR2 SAAADI. This chain's CDR3 is CASSESSSGVIMNTEAFF. The CDR3 DNA sequence: TGCGCCAGCAGTGAGTCGTCATCGGGTGTAATTATGAACACTGAAGCTTTCTTT.